The entry below gives a single T cell receptor beta chain sequence along with its context. Its antigen remains unidentified. MiXCR was run by TCRdb on the 5' RACE reads, yielding one entry per CDR3 protein. In the table there are just over 450,000 distinct CDR3 sequences, approximately 15% of which are singletons. The data belong to a study of identical twins. Regarding the study as a whole: It was possible that invariant MAIT and iNKT cells partly confounded the zero-insertion analyses.

Looked up from germline, CDR1 is SQVTM and CDR2 is ANQGSEA. This CDR3 is 12 amino acids long. V was clipped by 5 bases and J by 2 bases, with 10 bases between them. The same sample was also studied in work on yellow fever vaccine responses in identical twins. Per that study: Twins reportedly appeared to share part of their vaccine T cell response while keeping part individual.

The V call is TRBV29-1, the J call TRBJ2-7; D is possibly TRBD1 or TRBD2 (6 bases each). The sample consisted of CD4+ T cells sorted from blood. The receptor's source is a woman aged 18-29 years in good health. CDR3 sequence reads: CSVNRGPYEQYF. Here the CDR3 DNA reads TGCAGCGTTAATCGGGGGCCCTACGAGCAGTACTTC.